This T cell receptor beta chain was captured by sequencing in a study of blood T cell repertoires in COVID-19 (dated by TCRdb to 2020 to 2022). About the study as a whole: The collaborator samples originated in the United States, Italy and Spain and spanned the acute and convalescent phases of COVID-19. The prospective study material was composed of cDNA or gDNA derived from T cells, B-cell-depleted T cells, or PBMCs. The repertoires were released in a freely available public database intended as a resource for research on the immune response to SARS-CoV-2. The samples were drawn from two sources: the first 160 participants of the ongoing ImmuneRACE study, and about 1,300 subjects contributed by 6 global collaborators. Sample metadata almost always included a de-identified subject ID, COVID-19 status, age in years and sex. The dataset comprised deeply sampled blood TCRbeta repertoires from subjects exposed to, actively infected with, or recovered from COVID-19. Where available, HLA class I and class II types were obtained from metadata supplied by the sample provider rather than from assay-based typing.

TCRbeta CDR3 regions were amplified from genomic DNA using the immunoSEQ Assay, a bias-controlled multiplex PCR. From the authors' description of their analysis: Within the assay, amplification of reference gene primers was used to estimate how many nucleated cells each sample contained. To quantify the absolute abundance of each unique TCRbeta CDR3 rearrangement, sequence reads were collapsed and filtered. For each sample, productive Simpson clonality was calculated as the square root of Simpson's diversity index across productive rearrangements. Sourced from immuneACCESS, this table was stored by TCRdb with only in-frame sequences that have V and J called. A share of the clones is absent; for the studies checked, an unresolved V gene accounts for under half, and the remainder has no known explanation. That table supplies the V and J calls and clone size; D and trimming were determined from the DNA. Across this sample there are about 480,000 clones, with about 85% seen only once. The ten largest clonotypes hold over 1.5% of the sample.

The CDR1 and CDR2 encoded by the germline V gene (reference sequence) are SEHNR and FQNEAQ. V is trimmed back by 0 bases and J by 3 bases, and the junction contains 2 bases that no gene match accounts for. The CDR3 runs 15 residues from the cysteine to the phenylalanine. The kept DNA is CDR3 alone, 45 bases in frame from the first base. A remark on this clone: Its antigen is currently not known. Per-base qualities were not stored, and no clone one base away is much larger. Other DNA sequences in this specimen translate into the identical CDR3.

Participants in the prospective study were aged roughly 18 to 90 years, lived in about two dozen United States geographic areas, and enrolled through a virtual design. In the prospective study, cohorts were assigned on the basis of participant-reported clinical history obtained from a screening survey and a study questionnaire. Each participant in the prospective study had whole blood, serum and a nasopharyngeal or oropharyngeal swab collected by mobile phlebotomists. Prospective study participants could optionally give additional blood draws and questionnaires over an approximately two-month period. Prospective study blood samples were shipped either frozen or at room temperature before DNA extraction. The investigation overall reported the following: The quantity of clinical and demographic metadata differed by source and by participant and was supplied without curation.

The receptor's source is a woman between 18 and 29 years old with acute COVID-19. The sequencing input was PBMCs or T cells enriched from blood (not recorded which). The V and J segments used are TRBV7-9 and TRBJ1-1; TRBD1 matches 9 bases in the middle. The CDR3 here reads CASSLARTGDTEAFF. DNA sequence: TGTGCCAGCAGCTTAGCGCGGACAGGGGACACTGAAGCTTTCTTT.